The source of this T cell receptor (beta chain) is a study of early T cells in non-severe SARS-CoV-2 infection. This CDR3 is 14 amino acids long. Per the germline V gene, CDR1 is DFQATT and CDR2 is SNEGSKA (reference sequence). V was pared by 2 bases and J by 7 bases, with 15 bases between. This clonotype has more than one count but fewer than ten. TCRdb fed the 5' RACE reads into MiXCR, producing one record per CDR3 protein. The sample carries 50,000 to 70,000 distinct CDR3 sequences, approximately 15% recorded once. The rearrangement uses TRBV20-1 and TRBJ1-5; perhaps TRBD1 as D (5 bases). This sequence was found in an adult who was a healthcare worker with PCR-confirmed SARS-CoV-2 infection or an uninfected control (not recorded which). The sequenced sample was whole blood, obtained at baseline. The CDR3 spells CSARSDRAEQPQHF. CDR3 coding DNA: TGCAGTGCTAGATCCGACAGAGCGGAACAGCCCCAGCATTTT.